The 4 T cell receptor beta chains below come from one sample, sequenced in a study of spatial heterogeneity in lung cancer. Findings of the study overall: In tumors, expanded intratumoral alpha and beta TCR counts tracked mutation counts.

Documented time point: sample taken at primary tumor resection. TCRdb ran MiXCR on the 5' RACE reads and lists one entry per CDR3 protein. The sample consists of about 20,000 distinct CDR3 sequences, more than 15% of them appearing once. Antigens for these TCRs are unknown. Here the sequenced sample was lung tumor tissue, taken at surgery. The source is a female donor with early-stage non-small cell lung cancer.

This clonotype was seen only a few times. The chain combines TRBV2 with TRBJ2-7; 10 bases are shared with TRBD1. This CDR3 comprises 14 residues. Germline assignment: CDR1 SNHLY and CDR2 FYNNEI. The junction had 6 bases not matched to a gene; V was cut back by 6 bases and J by 4 bases. CDR3 loop: CASSPGQGVYEQYF. In DNA, the CDR3 is TGTGCCAGCAGCCCCGGACAGGGGGTGTACGAGCAGTACTTC.

V and J are TRBV6-2 or TRBV6-3 and TRBJ2-7; D ambiguous. The CDR3 extends over 14 amino acids. Germline CDR1 is MNHEY and CDR2 is SVGEGT. The V end was cut by 6 bases, the J end by 1 base, with 13 bases between. The CDR3 loop is CASSPGRFSYEQYF. In nucleotides, the CDR3 is TGTGCCAGCAGCCCCGGACGGTTTTCCTACGAGCAGTACTTC.

In its sample, this clonotype was seen many times. The V call is TRBV21-1, the J call TRBJ2-1; the table's D call, TRBD2, has no DNA check behind it. TRBV21-1 is described as a pseudogene. CDR3 length equals 20 residues. This chain's CDR3 is CASSKSRTSGRVHTYNEQFF. The CDR3 nucleotides are TGTGCCAGCAGCAAATCCCGTACTAGCGGGAGGGTCCACACCTACAATGAGCAGTTCTTC.

In this sample, this clonotype turned up many times. Since no conserved phenylalanine or tryptophan closes the CDR3, a read error is the likely cause. It is unclear where the CDR3 begins or ends on the DNA, so no DNA is shown, and the CDR3 is as TCRdb lists it. This chain uses TRBV3-1 with TRBJ2-5; the table names TRBD1, a call not compared with the DNA. CDR1 LGHDT and CDR2 YNNKEL come from the germline V gene (reference sequence). The CDR3 extends over 10 residues, inclusive of both ends. The CDR3 loop reads CASTRLPRRL.